Described below is a single TCR beta chain sequence and its context. These data belong to a study of patients and donors after allogeneic stem cell transplantation. Germline V CDR1 and CDR2: SNHLY, FYNNEI. V dropped 5 bases and J dropped 4 bases, with 18 bases sitting between them. This CDR3 is 16 amino acids long. TCRdb re-analysed the RT-PCR reads in MiXCR, keeping a single row per CDR3 protein. The sample lists fewer than 500,000 distinct CDR3 sequences, 16% seen once, with 7.2% in the top ten. The sample was blood, either unsorted or a sorted T cell fraction (not recorded which). This sequence originates from a human donor who was either an allogeneic HSCT recipient or a stem cell or donor lymphocyte infusion donor (not recorded which). It is not recorded whose cells these are; they may come from a transplant donor. The chain carries TRBV2 and TRBJ1-3; D gene unclear. The CDR3 DNA reads TGTGCCAGCAGTAAAATTACCCCCACGTCCGGAAACACCATATATTTT. Protein sequence: CASSKITPTSGNTIYF.